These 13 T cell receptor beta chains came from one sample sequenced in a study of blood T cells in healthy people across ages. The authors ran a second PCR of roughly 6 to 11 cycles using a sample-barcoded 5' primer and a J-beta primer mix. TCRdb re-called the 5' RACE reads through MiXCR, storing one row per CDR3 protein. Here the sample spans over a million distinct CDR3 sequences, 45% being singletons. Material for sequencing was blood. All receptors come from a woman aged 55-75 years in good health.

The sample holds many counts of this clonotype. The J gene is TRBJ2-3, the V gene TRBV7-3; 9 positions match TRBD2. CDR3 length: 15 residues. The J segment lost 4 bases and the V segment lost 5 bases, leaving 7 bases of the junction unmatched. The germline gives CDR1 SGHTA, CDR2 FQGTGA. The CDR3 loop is CASSARGGAADTQYF. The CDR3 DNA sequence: TGTGCCAGCAGCGCCCGCGGGGGGGCCGCAGATACGCAGTATTTT.

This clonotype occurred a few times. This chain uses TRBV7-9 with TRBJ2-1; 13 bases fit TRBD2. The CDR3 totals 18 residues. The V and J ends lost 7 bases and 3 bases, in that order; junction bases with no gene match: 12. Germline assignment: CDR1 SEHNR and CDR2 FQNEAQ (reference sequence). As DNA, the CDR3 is TGTGCCAGCACCATACTAGCGGGAGGGCCTGATCACTACAATGAGCAGTTCTTC. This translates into CASTILAGGPDHYNEQFF.

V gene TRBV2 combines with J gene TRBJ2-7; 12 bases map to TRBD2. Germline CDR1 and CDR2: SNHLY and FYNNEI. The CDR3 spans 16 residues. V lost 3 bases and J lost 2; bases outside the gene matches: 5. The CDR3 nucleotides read TGTGCCAGCAGTGATGAACTAGCGGGAGGCCCCTACGAGCAGTACTTC. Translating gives CASSDELAGGPYEQYF.

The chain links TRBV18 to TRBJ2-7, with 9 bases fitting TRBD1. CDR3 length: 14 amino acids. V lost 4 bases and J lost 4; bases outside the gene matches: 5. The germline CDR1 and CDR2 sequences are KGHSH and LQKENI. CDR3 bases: TGTGCCAGCTCACGGGGACAGGGACCTTACGAGCAGTACTTC. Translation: CASSRGQGPYEQYF.

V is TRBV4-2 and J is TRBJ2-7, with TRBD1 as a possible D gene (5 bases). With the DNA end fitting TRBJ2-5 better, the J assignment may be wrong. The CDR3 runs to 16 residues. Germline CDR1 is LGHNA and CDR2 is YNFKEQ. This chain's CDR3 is CASSQDVKSPGETQYF. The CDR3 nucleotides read TGTGCCAGCAGCCAAGATGTTAAAAGTCCAGGGGAGACCCAGTACTTC.

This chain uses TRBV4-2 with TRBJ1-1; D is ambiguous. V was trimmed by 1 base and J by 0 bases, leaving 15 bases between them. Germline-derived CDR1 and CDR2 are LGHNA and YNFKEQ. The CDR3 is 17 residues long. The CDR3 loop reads CASSQGRVGNLNTEAFF. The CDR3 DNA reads TGTGCCAGCAGCCAAGGGCGGGTTGGAAACTTGAACACTGAAGCTTTCTTT.

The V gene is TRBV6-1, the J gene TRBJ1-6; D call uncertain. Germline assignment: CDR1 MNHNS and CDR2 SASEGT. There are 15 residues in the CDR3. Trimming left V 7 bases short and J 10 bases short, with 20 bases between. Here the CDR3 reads CASNDGHTFGSPLHF. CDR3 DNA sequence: TGTGCCAGCAATGACGGTCATACTTTCGGGTCACCCCTCCACTTT.

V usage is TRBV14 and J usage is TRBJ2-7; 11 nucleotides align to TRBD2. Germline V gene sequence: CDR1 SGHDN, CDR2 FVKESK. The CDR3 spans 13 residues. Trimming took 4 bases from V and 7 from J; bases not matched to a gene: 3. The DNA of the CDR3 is TGTGCCAGCAGCCCTACTAGCGGGAGTGAGCAGTACTTC. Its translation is CASSPTSGSEQYF. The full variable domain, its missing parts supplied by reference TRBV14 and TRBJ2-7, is EAGVTQFPSHSVIEKGQTVTLRCDPISGHDNLYWYRRVMGKEIKFLLHFVKESKQDESGMPNNRFLAERTGGTYSTLKVQPAELEDSGVYFCASSPTSGSEQYFGPGTRLTVT.

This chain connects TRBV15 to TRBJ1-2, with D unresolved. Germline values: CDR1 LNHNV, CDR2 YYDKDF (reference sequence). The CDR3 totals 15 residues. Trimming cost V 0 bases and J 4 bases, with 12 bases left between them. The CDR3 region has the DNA TGTGCCACCAGCAGAGATTTACGCTTCGGCTATGGCTACACCTTC. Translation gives CATSRDLRFGYGYTF.

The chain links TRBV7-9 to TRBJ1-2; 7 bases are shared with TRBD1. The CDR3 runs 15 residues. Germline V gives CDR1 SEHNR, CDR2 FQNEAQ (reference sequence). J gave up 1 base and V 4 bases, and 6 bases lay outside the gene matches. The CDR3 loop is CASSSDRDLNYGYTF. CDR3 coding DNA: TGTGCCAGCAGCTCCGACAGGGATCTTAACTATGGCTACACCTTC.

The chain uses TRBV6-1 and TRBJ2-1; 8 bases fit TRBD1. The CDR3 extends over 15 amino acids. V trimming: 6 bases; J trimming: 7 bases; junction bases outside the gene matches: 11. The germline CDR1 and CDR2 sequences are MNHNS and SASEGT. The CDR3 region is CASRLGHRGINEQFF. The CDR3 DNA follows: TGTGCCAGCAGACTCGGACACAGGGGGATTAATGAGCAGTTCTTC.

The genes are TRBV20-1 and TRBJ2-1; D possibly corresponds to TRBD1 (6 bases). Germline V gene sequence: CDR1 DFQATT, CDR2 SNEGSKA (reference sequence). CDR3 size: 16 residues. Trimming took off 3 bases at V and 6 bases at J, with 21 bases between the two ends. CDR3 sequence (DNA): TGCAGTGCTAGTTTGGTCCGGGACATGTCATCCAATGAGCAGTTCTTC. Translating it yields CSASLVRDMSSNEQFF.

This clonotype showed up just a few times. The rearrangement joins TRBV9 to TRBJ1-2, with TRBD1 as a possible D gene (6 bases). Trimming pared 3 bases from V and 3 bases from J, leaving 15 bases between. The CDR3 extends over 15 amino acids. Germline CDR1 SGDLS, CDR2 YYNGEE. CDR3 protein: CASSDPLDSDYGYTF. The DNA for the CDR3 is TGTGCCAGCAGCGACCCGCTGGACAGTGACTATGGCTACACCTTC.